This TCR beta chain was recovered during a study of cytotoxic CD8 clonotypes in ibrutinib-treated CLL. For the study at large: Specimens for response were gathered following a median approximately 12 months of therapy, spanning 6 to 36. Mean values per sample were around 250,000 productive templates and 94,082 productive rearrangements.

Trimming took off 2 bases at V and 2 bases at J, with 4 bases between the two ends. This CDR3 spans 14 amino acids. Germline-derived CDR1 and CDR2 are MNHNY and SVGAGI (reference sequence). Sequencing was performed with immunoSEQ multiplex PCR; in TCRdb, only in-frame clones are kept and a portion is missing. The sample has approximately 280,000 clones, 76% seen once. Overall study results and limits: Clonotypes that were public were uncommon, and they contracted or stayed stable on treatment. Progressing patients had sampling times that differed from those of sustained-remission patients.

Turning to this clone: No antigen is known for it.

The chain joins TRBV6-6 to TRBJ2-6; D remains unclear. Specimen: PBMCs, collected at disease progression, from a patient treated with ibrutinib. This clonotype originated in a human donor with chronic lymphocytic leukemia. The CDR3 region is CASSYRAGANVLTF. CDR3 coding DNA: TGTGCCAGCAGTTACAGAGCTGGGGCCAACGTCCTGACTTTC.